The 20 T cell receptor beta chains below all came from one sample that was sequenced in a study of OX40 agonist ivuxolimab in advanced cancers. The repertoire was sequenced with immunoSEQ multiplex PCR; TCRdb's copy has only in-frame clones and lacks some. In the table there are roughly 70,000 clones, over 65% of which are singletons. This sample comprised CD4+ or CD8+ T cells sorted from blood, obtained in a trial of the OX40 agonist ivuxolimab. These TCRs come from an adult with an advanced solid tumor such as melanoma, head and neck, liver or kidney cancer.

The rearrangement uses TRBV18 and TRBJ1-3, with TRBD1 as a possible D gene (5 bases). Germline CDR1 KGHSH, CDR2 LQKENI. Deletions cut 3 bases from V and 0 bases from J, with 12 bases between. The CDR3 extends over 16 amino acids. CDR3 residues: CASSPGTPSSGNTIYF. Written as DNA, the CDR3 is TGTGCCAGCTCACCGGGGACTCCAAGCTCTGGAAACACCATATATTTT.

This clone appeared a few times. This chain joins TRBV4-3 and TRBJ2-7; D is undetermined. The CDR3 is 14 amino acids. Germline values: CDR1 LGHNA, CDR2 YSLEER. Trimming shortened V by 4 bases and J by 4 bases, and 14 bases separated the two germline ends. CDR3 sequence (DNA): TGCGCCAGCAGCCTAAACGTTCCGTCATACGAGCAGTACTTC. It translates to CASSLNVPSYEQYF.

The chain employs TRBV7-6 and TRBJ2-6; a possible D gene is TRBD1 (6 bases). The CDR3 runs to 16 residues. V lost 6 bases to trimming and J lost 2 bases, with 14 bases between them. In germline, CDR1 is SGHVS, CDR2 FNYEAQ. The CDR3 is CASSKTGFTGANVLTF. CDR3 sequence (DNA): TGTGCCAGCAGTAAAACAGGGTTCACTGGGGCCAACGTCCTGACTTTC.

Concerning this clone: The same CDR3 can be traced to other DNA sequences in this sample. CDR3 coding DNA: TGTGCCAGCAGCCTAGCGCTTAGCACAGATACGCAGTATTTT. This encodes CASSLALSTDTQYF. The J gene is TRBJ2-3, the V gene TRBV11-3, with D perhaps matching TRBD2 (6 bases). The CDR3 is made up of 14 amino acids. Trimming removed 5 bases at V and 0 bases at J, with 9 bases between. The germline V gene has CDR1 SGHNT and CDR2 YENEEA.

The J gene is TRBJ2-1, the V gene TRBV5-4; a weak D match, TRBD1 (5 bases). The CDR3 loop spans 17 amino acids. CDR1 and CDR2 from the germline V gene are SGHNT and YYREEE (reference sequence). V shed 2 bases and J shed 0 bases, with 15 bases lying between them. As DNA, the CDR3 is TGTGCCAGCAGCTTACGACAGACCTTTTCCTCCTACAATGAGCAGTTCTTC. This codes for CASSLRQTFSSYNEQFF.

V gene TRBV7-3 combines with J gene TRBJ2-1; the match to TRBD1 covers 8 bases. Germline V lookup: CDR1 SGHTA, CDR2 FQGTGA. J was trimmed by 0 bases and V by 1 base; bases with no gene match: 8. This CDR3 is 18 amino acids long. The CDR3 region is CASSLNPTGGFSYNEQFF. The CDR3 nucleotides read TGTGCCAGCAGCTTAAATCCCACAGGGGGTTTCTCCTACAATGAGCAGTTCTTC. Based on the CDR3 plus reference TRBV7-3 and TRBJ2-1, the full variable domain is GAGVSQTPSNKVTEKGKYVELRCDPISGHTALYWYRQSLGQGPEFLIYFQGTGAADDSGLPNDRFFAVRPEGSVSTLKIQRTERGDSAVYLCASSLNPTGGFSYNEQFFGPGTRLTVL.

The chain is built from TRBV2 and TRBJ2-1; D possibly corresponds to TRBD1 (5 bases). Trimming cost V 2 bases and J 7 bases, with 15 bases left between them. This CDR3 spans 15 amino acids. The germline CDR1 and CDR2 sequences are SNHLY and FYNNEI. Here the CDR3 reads CASSEWGEPRNEQFF. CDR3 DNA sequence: TGTGCCAGCAGTGAATGGGGCGAACCTAGAAATGAGCAGTTCTTC.

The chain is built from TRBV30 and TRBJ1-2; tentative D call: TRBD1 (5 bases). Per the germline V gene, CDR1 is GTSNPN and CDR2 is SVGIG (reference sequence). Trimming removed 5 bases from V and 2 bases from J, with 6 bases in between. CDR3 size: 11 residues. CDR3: CAWHRNYGYTF. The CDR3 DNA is TGTGCCTGGCACAGGAACTATGGCTACACCTTC.

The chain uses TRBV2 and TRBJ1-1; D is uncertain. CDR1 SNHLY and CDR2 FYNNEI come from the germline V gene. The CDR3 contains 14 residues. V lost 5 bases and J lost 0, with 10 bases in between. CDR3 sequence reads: CASSPRVVNTEAFF. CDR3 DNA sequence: TGTGCCAGCAGTCCCCGCGTGGTGAACACTGAAGCTTTCTTT.

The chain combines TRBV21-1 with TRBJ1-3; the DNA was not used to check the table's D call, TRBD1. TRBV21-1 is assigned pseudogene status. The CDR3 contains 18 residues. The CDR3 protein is CASSKGMGPKTAGNTIYF. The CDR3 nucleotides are TGTGCCAGCAGCAAAGGGATGGGGCCCAAGACCGCTGGAAACACCATATATTTT.

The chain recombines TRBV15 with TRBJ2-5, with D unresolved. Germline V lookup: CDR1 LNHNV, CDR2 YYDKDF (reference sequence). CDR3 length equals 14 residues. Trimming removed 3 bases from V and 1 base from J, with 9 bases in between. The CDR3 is CATSSSRAQETQYF. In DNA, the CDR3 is TGTGCCACCAGCAGTTCCAGAGCCCAAGAGACCCAGTACTTC.

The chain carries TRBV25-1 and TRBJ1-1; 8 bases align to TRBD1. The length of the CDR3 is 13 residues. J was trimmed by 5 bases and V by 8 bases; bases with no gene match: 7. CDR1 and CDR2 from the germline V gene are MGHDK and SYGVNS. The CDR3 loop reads CASGGRGPTEAFF. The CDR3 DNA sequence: TGTGCCAGCGGTGGCAGGGGGCCTACTGAAGCTTTCTTT.

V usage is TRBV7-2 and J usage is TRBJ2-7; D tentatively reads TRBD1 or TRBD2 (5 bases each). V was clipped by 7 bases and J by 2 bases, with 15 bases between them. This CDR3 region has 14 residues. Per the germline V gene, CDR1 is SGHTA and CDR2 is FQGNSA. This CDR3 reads CASTARERAYEQYF. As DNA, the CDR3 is TGTGCCAGCACTGCCAGGGAGAGAGCCTACGAGCAGTACTTC. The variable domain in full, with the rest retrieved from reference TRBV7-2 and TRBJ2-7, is GAGVSQSPSNKVTEKGKDVELRCDPISGHTALYWYRQSLGQGLEFLIYFQGNSAPDKSGLPSDRFSAERTGGSVSTLTIQRTQQEDSAVYLCASTARERAYEQYFGPGTRLTVT.

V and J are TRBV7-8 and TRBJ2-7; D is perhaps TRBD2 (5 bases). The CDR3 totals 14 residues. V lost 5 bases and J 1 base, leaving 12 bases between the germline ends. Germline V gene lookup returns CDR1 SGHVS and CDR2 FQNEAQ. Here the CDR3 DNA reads TGTGCCAGCAGCGCCCCGAGGGTATCCTACGAGCAGTACTTC. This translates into CASSAPRVSYEQYF.

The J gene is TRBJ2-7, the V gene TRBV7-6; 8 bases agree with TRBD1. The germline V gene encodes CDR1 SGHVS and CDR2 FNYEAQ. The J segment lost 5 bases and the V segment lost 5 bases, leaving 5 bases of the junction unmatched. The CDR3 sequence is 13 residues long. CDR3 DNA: TGTGCCAGCAGCCCCGGACAGGGTAACGAGCAGTACTTC. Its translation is CASSPGQGNEQYF.

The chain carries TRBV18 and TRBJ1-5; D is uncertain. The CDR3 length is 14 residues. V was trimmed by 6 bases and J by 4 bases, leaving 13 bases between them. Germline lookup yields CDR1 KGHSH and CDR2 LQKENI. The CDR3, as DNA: TGTGCCAGCTCTCTTCGACGGGAGAATCAGCCCCAGCATTTT. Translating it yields CASSLRRENQPQHF.

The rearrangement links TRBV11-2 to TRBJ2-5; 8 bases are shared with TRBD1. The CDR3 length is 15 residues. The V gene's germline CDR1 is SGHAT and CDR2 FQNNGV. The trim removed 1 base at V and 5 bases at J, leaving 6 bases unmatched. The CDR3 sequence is CASSLVTGASETQYF. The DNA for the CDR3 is TGTGCCAGCAGCTTAGTGACAGGGGCTTCGGAGACCCAGTACTTC.

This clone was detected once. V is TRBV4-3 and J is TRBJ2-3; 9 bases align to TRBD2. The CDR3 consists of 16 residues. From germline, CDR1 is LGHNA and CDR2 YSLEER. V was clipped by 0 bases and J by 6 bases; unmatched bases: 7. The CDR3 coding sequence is TGCGCCAGCAGCCAAGATGGGGCGGGGGGGCTCGATACGCAGTATTTT. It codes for CASSQDGAGGLDTQYF.

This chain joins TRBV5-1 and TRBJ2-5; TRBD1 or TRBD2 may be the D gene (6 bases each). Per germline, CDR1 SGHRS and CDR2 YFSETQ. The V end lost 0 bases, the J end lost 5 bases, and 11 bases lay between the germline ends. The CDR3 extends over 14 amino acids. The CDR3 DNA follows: TGCGCCAGCAGCTTGGTCAGGGGAGGCGAGACCCAGTACTTC. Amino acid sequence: CASSLVRGGETQYF. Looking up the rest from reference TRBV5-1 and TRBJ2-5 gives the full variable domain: KAGVTQTPRYLIKTRGQQVTLSCSPISGHRSVSWYQQTPGQGLQFLFEYFSETQRNKGNFPGRFSGRQFSNSRSEMNVSTLELGDSALYLCASSLVRGGETQYFGPGTRLLVL.

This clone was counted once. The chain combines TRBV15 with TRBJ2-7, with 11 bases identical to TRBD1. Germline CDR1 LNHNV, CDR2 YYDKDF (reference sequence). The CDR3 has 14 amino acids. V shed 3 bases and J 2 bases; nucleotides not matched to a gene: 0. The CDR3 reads CATSRDRGPYEQYF. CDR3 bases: TGTGCCACCAGCAGGGACAGGGGGCCCTACGAGCAGTACTTC.